Each of the 27 T cell receptor beta chains below was sequenced from the same sample in a study of blood T cell repertoires in COVID-19. Sequenced by immunoSEQ multiplex PCR; TCRdb stores in-frame clones only, minus some. Here the sample spans about 140,000 clones, 60% to 80% being singletons. The sequenced sample was PBMCs or T cells enriched from blood (not recorded which). These receptor sequences come from a woman aged 45-60 years who had recovered from COVID-19.

The chain has TRBV7-9 and TRBJ1-2; 9 bases match TRBD1. Germline values: CDR1 SEHNR, CDR2 FQNEAQ (reference sequence). This CDR3 is built from 16 residues. With V trimmed by 5 bases and J by 4 bases, 11 bases remained unmatched. The CDR3 bases are TGTGCCAGCAGCCCCCCCCCGACAGGGGGGGGCTATGGCTACACCTTC. Its translation is CASSPPPTGGGYGYTF.

The chain uses TRBV19 and TRBJ2-3, with 8 bases fitting TRBD2. Trimming at V came to 7 bases and at J to 0 bases, leaving 9 bases not matched to a gene. The CDR3 loop spans 16 amino acids. The germline V gene has CDR1 LNHDA and CDR2 SQIVND (reference sequence). DNA of the CDR3: TGTGCCAGTAACTCCGGGGGGGTTGCTAGCACAGATACGCAGTATTTT. This sequence encodes CASNSGGVASTDTQYF.

This clone has only a few counts. This chain links TRBV12-5 with TRBJ2-1, with 12 bases fitting TRBD2. V trimming: 7 bases; J trimming: 3 bases; junction bases outside the gene matches: 4. Per the germline V gene, CDR1 is LGHNT and CDR2 is FRNRAP. The CDR3 is made up of 15 amino acids. CDR3 in amino acids: CASALAGGIYNEQFF. CDR3 in DNA: TGTGCTAGTGCTCTAGCGGGGGGGATCTACAATGAGCAGTTCTTC.

Written as DNA, the CDR3 is TGTGCCAGCAGGGGGACTGCTAGCTCTGGAAACACCATATATTTT. This gives the protein CASRGTASSGNTIYF. The J gene is TRBJ1-3, the V gene TRBV6-5, with a tentative D call TRBD1 (5 bases). Trimming cost V 6 bases and J 0 bases, with 12 bases left between them. The CDR3 runs to 15 residues. The germline gives CDR1 MNHEY, CDR2 SVGAGI.

The V call is TRBV19, the J call TRBJ2-1, with D unresolved. The CDR3 runs 16 residues. Between the trimmed V and J ends, which lost 2 bases and 4 bases, there was a span of 15 bases. CDR1 and CDR2 from the germline V gene are LNHDA and SQIVND (reference sequence). The CDR3 DNA follows: TGTGCCAGTAGTATATCCCCCTCCGGGTTGTACAATGAGCAGTTCTTC. Its translation: CASSISPSGLYNEQFF.

The rearrangement links TRBV12-5 to TRBJ1-3, with D possibly being TRBD1 (6 bases). Germline values: CDR1 LGHNT, CDR2 FRNRAP. V was trimmed by 1 base and J by 2 bases, leaving 9 bases between them. CDR3 size: 15 residues. CDR3 in amino acids: CASGLETGPGNTIYF. The DNA of the CDR3 is TGTGCTAGTGGTTTGGAGACAGGTCCTGGAAACACCATATATTTT.

V usage is TRBV19 and J usage is TRBJ1-3, with a tentative D call TRBD1 (6 bases). This CDR3 region has 16 residues. The germline V gene has CDR1 LNHDA and CDR2 SQIVND (reference sequence). Trimming shortened V by 6 bases and J by 0 bases, and 15 bases separated the two germline ends. As DNA, the CDR3 is TGTGCCAGTAGCCAATTCGCGGGGGCCTCTGGAAACACCATATATTTT. It encodes CASSQFAGASGNTIYF.

This chain uses TRBV10-1 with TRBJ1-1; possible D gene TRBD1, 6 bases. Trimming shortened V by 3 bases and J by 10 bases, and 15 bases separated the two germline ends. This CDR3 is built from 13 residues. The germline V gene has CDR1 WNHNN and CDR2 SYGVQD (reference sequence). CDR3 residues: CASSDWTEAGAFF. The CDR3 coding sequence is TGCGCCAGCAGTGACTGGACAGAAGCAGGAGCTTTCTTT.

The rearrangement uses TRBV9 and TRBJ2-7; TRBD2 agrees at 12 bases. This CDR3 spans 15 amino acids. The germline CDR1 and CDR2 sequences are SGDLS and YYNGEE. Trimming cost V 4 bases and J 5 bases; bases outside gene matches: 7. CDR3 DNA sequence: TGTGCCAGCAGCCCTCGACTAGCGGGAGCCCACGAGCAGTACTTC. Its translation is CASSPRLAGAHEQYF.

In this sample, this clone turned up once. This sequence joins TRBV18 and TRBJ1-1; TRBD1 aligns across 9 bases. V trimming: 2 bases; J trimming: 2 bases; junction bases outside the gene matches: 9. Looked up from germline, CDR1 is KGHSH and CDR2 is LQKENI. The CDR3 is 17 amino acids. The CDR3 is CASSPNDPGQGNTEAFF. CDR3 nucleotides: TGTGCCAGCTCACCAAACGACCCGGGACAGGGAAACACTGAAGCTTTCTTT.

V gene TRBV12-5 combines with J gene TRBJ2-1; maybe TRBD1 (5 bases). This CDR3 is built from 14 residues. Germline assignment: CDR1 LGHNT and CDR2 FRNRAP. The V end lost 2 bases, the J end lost 3 bases, and 8 bases lay between the germline ends. For the CDR3, the DNA is TGTGCTAGTGGTTTGAACGGACACTACAATGAGCAGTTCTTC. Translating gives CASGLNGHYNEQFF.

This clone was seen only once. The chain carries TRBV11-3 and TRBJ2-3, with 8 nucleotides matching TRBD1. Germline values: CDR1 SGHNT, CDR2 YENEEA. The J segment lost 3 bases and the V segment lost 5 bases, leaving 4 bases of the junction unmatched. The CDR3 has 14 amino acids. The CDR3, as DNA: TGTGCCAGCAGCCTAAGACAGGGGACAGATACGCAGTATTTT. This translates into CASSLRQGTDTQYF.

V is TRBV6-6 and J is TRBJ2-7, with D possibly TRBD2 on 5 matching bases. Germline CDR1 reads MNHNY; CDR2 reads SVGAGI (reference sequence). Trimming removed 0 bases from V and 5 bases from J, with 14 bases in between. The CDR3 is 15 residues long. CDR3 region: CASSYSALAGDEQYF. The CDR3 coding sequence is TGTGCCAGCAGTTACTCGGCTTTGGCGGGCGACGAGCAGTACTTC.

The chain carries TRBV5-5 and TRBJ1-3, with a weak D call TRBD1 (5 bases). Germline CDR1 SGHKS, CDR2 YYEKEE (reference sequence). This CDR3 spans 13 amino acids. Between the trimmed V and J ends, which lost 4 bases and 7 bases, there was a span of 12 bases. DNA of the CDR3: TGTGCCAGCAGCCCGGCCGGGGGTAACACCATATATTTT. Translating gives CASSPAGGNTIYF.

CDR3 coding DNA: TGTGCCAGCAGATTTGGACAATCCCTCTACACCTTC. It codes for CASRFGQSLYTF. V gene TRBV6-5 combines with J gene TRBJ1-2; TRBD1 might be the D (5 bases). V was pared by 6 bases and J by 10 bases, with 15 bases between. CDR3 length: 12 amino acids. Germline V gives CDR1 MNHEY, CDR2 SVGAGI.

V is TRBV5-1 and J is TRBJ2-7, with a weak D call TRBD2 (5 bases). Trimming stripped 5 bases from V and 5 bases from J, with 23 bases between. The CDR3 extends over 16 amino acids. Germline values: CDR1 SGHRS, CDR2 YFSETQ. As DNA, the CDR3 is TGCGCCAGCAGAAGCCCGGAGTCTGCGGGTAACCACGAGCAGTACTTC. Translated: CASRSPESAGNHEQYF.

V usage is TRBV3-1 (or the pseudogene TRBV3-2) and J usage is TRBJ1-4; D unclear. From germline, CDR1 is LGHDT and CDR2 YNNKEL (reference sequence). V was pared by 1 base and J by 6 bases, with 9 bases between. The CDR3 length is 14 residues. CDR3 protein: CASSQAGRYEKLFF. The CDR3 DNA reads TGTGCCAGCAGCCAAGCAGGAAGGTATGAAAAACTGTTTTTT.

The genes are TRBV27 and TRBJ2-7; 10 positions agree with TRBD1. Per the germline V gene, CDR1 is MNHEY and CDR2 is SMNVEV (reference sequence). Trimming took 2 bases from V and 1 from J; bases not matched to a gene: 2. The CDR3 has 15 amino acids. The CDR3 coding sequence is TGTGCCAGCAGTTTAATGGGACAGGGGTCCTACGAGCAGTACTTC. Amino acid sequence: CASSLMGQGSYEQYF.

V gene TRBV5-4 combines with J gene TRBJ2-5; 7 positions match TRBD1. CDR3 length equals 14 residues. The V gene's germline CDR1 is SGHNT and CDR2 YYREEE (reference sequence). The V gene end was trimmed by 4 bases and the J gene end by 3 bases; junction bases not matched to a gene: 6. CDR3 sequence: CASSTGQAEETQYF. DNA of the CDR3: TGTGCCAGCAGCACTGGACAGGCCGAAGAGACCCAGTACTTC. Full variable domain (missing parts from reference TRBV5-4 and TRBJ2-5): ETGVTQSPTHLIKTRGQQVTLRCSSQSGHNTVSWYQQALGQGPQFIFQYYREEENGRGNFPPRFSGLQFPNYSSELNVNALELDDSALYLCASSTGQAEETQYFGPGTRLLVL.

The chain has TRBV18 and TRBJ1-5, with 9 bases lining up with TRBD1. CDR1 KGHSH and CDR2 LQKENI come from the germline V gene. After removal of 5 bases from V and 4 bases from J, the junction contained 3 bases not matched to a gene. This CDR3 contains 14 residues. This CDR3 reads CASSADRGNQPQHF. The CDR3 DNA is TGTGCCAGCTCAGCCGACAGGGGGAATCAGCCCCAGCATTTT.

J is TRBJ2-7 and V is TRBV7-6; 7 positions match TRBD2. V gave up 4 bases and J gave up 0 bases; unmatched junction bases: 12. The CDR3 is 17 residues long. CDR1 and CDR2 (germline): SGHVS, FNYEAQ. As DNA, the CDR3 is TGTGCCAGCAGCTCCCAGGCCCCTAGCGGCTACTCCTACGAGCAGTACTTC. It specifies CASSSQAPSGYSYEQYF.

The CDR3 DNA is TGTGCCAGCTCACCGGGGGCAGGTGGAAACACCATATATTTT. Translated, it gives CASSPGAGGNTIYF. This rearrangement joins TRBV18 to TRBJ1-3; a possible D gene is TRBD1 (6 bases). From germline, CDR1 is KGHSH and CDR2 LQKENI. The CDR3 is 14 residues long. Trimming left V 3 bases short and J 3 bases short, with 9 bases between.

The chain uses TRBV2 and TRBJ1-1; the D gene is possibly TRBD1 (6 bases). Deletions cut 5 bases from V and 1 base from J, with 14 bases between. CDR1 and CDR2 from the germline V gene are SNHLY and FYNNEI. CDR3 length equals 15 residues. The CDR3 DNA sequence: TGTGCCAGCAGTCAAACCGGGACACCGAACACTGAAGCTTTCTTT. This codes for CASSQTGTPNTEAFF.

The chain links TRBV5-6 to TRBJ2-2; D is possibly TRBD1 (5 bases). Germline loops: CDR1 SGHDT, CDR2 YYEEEE. V was shortened by 2 bases and J by 6 bases, with 5 bases between the two germline ends. CDR3 length equals 12 residues. DNA for the CDR3: TGTGCCAGCAGCTTACAGGCCGGGGAGCTGTTTTTT. This translates into CASSLQAGELFF.

The chain combines TRBV7-8 with TRBJ1-3; no clear D. Trimming took 6 bases from V and 4 from J, leaving 4 bases between them. The germline V gene has CDR1 SGHVS and CDR2 FQNEAQ. CDR3 length equals 11 residues. The CDR3 nucleotides are TGTGCCAGCAGTCGGGGAAACACCATATATTTT. Its translation is CASSRGNTIYF. The whole variable domain, remainder taken from reference TRBV7-8 and TRBJ1-3, is GAGVSQSPRYKVAKRGQDVALRCDPISGHVSLFWYQQALGQGPEFLTYFQNEAQLDKSGLPSDRFFAERPEGSVSTLKIQRTQQEDSAVYLCASSRGNTIYFGEGSWLTVV.

This clone has a handful of counts. This sequence joins TRBV30 and TRBJ1-2; no clear D. V lost 3 bases to trimming and J lost 7 bases, with 21 bases between them. Germline CDR1 reads GTSNPN; CDR2 reads SVGIG (reference sequence). The CDR3 covers 15 residues. CDR3 sequence (DNA): TGTGCCTGGAGGCGGCGATCGGAGGCGGGCGCTGGCTACACCTTC. It is translated as CAWRRRSEAGAGYTF.

The rearrangement uses TRBV19 and TRBJ1-5; a possible D gene is TRBD1 (5 bases). The CDR3 is 14 residues long. Trimming took off 9 bases at V and 0 bases at J, with 12 bases between the two ends. Looked up from germline, CDR1 is LNHDA and CDR2 is SQIVND (reference sequence). In DNA, the CDR3 is TGTGCCAGGACTGGGGGGTATAGCAATCAGCCCCAGCATTTT. Encoded protein: CARTGGYSNQPQHF.